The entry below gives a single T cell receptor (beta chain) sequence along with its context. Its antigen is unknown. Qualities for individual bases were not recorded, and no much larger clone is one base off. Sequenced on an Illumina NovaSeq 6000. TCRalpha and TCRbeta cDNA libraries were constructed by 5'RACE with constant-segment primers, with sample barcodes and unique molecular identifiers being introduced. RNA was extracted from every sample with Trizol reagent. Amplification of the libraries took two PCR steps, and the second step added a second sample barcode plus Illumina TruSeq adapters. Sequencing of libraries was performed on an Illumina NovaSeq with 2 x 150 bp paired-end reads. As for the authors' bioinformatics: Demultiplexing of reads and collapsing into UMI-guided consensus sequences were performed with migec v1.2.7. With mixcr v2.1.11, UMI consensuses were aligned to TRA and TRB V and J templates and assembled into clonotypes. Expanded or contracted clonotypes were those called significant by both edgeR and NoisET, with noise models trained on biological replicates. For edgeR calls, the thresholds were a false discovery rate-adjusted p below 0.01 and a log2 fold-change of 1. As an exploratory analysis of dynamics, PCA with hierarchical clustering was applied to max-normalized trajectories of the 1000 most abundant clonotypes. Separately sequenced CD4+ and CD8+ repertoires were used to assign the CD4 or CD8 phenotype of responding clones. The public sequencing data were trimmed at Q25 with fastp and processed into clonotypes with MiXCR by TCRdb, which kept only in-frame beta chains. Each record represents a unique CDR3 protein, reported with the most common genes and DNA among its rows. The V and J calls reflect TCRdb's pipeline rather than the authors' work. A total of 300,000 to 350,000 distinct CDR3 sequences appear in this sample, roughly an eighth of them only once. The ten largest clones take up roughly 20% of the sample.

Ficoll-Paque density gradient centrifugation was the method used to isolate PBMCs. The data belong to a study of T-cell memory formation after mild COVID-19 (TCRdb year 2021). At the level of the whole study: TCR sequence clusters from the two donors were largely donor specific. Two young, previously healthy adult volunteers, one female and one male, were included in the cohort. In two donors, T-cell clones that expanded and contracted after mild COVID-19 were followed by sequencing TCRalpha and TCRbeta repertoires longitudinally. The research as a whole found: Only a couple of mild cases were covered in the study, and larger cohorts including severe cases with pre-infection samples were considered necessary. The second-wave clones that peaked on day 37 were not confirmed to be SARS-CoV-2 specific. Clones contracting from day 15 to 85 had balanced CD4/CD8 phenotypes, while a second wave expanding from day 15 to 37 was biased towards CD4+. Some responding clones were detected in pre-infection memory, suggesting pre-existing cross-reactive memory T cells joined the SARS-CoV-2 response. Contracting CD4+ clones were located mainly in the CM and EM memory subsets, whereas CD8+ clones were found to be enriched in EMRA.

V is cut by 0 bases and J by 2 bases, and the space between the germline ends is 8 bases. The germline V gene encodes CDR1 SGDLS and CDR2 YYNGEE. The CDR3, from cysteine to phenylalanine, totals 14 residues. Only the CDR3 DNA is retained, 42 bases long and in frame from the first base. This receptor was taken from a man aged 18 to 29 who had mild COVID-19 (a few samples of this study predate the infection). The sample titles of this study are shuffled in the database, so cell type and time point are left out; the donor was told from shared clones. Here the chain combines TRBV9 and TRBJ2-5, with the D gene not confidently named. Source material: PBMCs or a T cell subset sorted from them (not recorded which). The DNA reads TGTGCCAGCAGCGTAGATCTGCAACAAGAGACCCAGTACTTC. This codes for CASSVDLQQETQYF.